The 29 T cell receptor beta chains below all came from one sample that was sequenced in a study of vaccination effects on CD4 cells after COVID-19. With the ViraFEST assay, the study expanded antigen-specific CD4+ T cells using viral peptide pools, then sequenced them. CD4+ T cells were isolated after 10 days of culture. The person acquired a PCR-confirmed SARS-CoV-2 infection between March and December 2020. No antigen is known for these receptors. Data came from immunoSEQ multiplex PCR; TCRdb stores just in-frame clones and leaves some out. This sample has under 55,000 clones, with around 80% found just once. Sequenced here: CD4+ T cells from PBMCs cultured with a peptide pool, sampled before COVID-19 vaccination. The receptors originated from a human donor who had a prior SARS-CoV-2 infection.

This clone was recorded only once. The chain uses TRBV11-2 and TRBJ2-3, with TRBD2 matching over 15 bases. Germline V lookup: CDR1 SGHAT, CDR2 FQNNGV. The CDR3 runs to 17 residues. V gave up 2 bases and J gave up 6 bases; unmatched junction bases: 6. As DNA, the CDR3 is TGTGCCAGCAGCTTATCGCGGACTAGCGGGGGGGCGGATACGCAGTATTTT. Translating gives CASSLSRTSGGADTQYF. Looking up the rest from reference TRBV11-2 and TRBJ2-3 gives the full variable domain: EAGVAQSPRYKIIEKRQSVAFWCNPISGHATLYWYQQILGQGPKLLIQFQNNGVVDDSQLPKDRFSAERLKGVDSTLKIQPAKLEDSAVYLCASSLSRTSGGADTQYFGPGTRLTVL.

The chain couples TRBV6-5 to TRBJ1-5; D might be TRBD1 (6 bases). Deletions cut 2 bases from V and 7 bases from J, with 12 bases between. This CDR3 is 14 amino acids long. The germline V gene has CDR1 MNHEY and CDR2 SVGAGI. CDR3 in amino acids: CASSYGQGMQPQHF. As DNA, the CDR3 is TGTGCCAGCAGTTACGGCCAGGGGATGCAGCCCCAGCATTTT.

This sequence joins TRBV12-3 or TRBV12-4 and TRBJ1-1, with 8 nucleotides matching TRBD1. V lost 7 bases to trimming and J lost 5 bases; unmatched junction nucleotides: 6. CDR3 length: 13 residues. The CDR3 reads CASTSGQGTEAFF. CDR3 in DNA: TGTGCCAGCACCTCTGGACAGGGTACTGAAGCTTTCTTT.

The chain recombines TRBV2 with TRBJ1-5; D might be TRBD1 (6 bases). Trimming took 0 bases from V and 5 from J, leaving 11 bases between them. This CDR3 region has 15 residues. Germline-derived CDR1 and CDR2 are SNHLY and FYNNEI. CDR3 in amino acids: CASSEAPRGDQPQHF. CDR3 DNA: TGTGCCAGCAGTGAAGCGCCCAGGGGCGATCAGCCCCAGCATTTT.

The V and J genes are TRBV7-2 and TRBJ1-4; D remains unclear. Per the germline V gene, CDR1 is SGHTA and CDR2 is FQGNSA. This CDR3 has 14 amino acids. The V gene lost 5 bases and the J gene lost 3 bases, with 10 bases spanning the gap. The CDR3 sequence: CASSPNLANEKLFF. The DNA of the CDR3 is TGTGCCAGCAGCCCGAATCTGGCTAATGAAAAACTGTTTTTT.

The chain combines TRBV5-4 with TRBJ2-5; D perhaps matches TRBD2 (6 bases). V was shortened by 6 bases and J by 4 bases, with 16 bases between the two germline ends. The CDR3 runs 14 residues. Per the germline V gene, CDR1 is SGHNT and CDR2 is YYREEE (reference sequence). In DNA, the CDR3 is TGTGCCAGCAACCAGGGAGAGGGAGGAGAGACCCAGTACTTC. Amino acid sequence: CASNQGEGGETQYF.

This chain joins TRBV6-2 or TRBV6-3 and TRBJ2-7; 8 bases match TRBD1. V trimming: 5 bases; J trimming: 1 base; junction bases outside the gene matches: 4. The CDR3 length is 14 residues. Germline V gene lookup returns CDR1 MNHEY and CDR2 SVGEGT. CDR3 protein: CASSKRQGSYEQYF. The CDR3, as DNA: TGTGCCAGCAGTAAACGACAGGGGTCCTACGAGCAGTACTTC.

The chain is built from TRBV7-2 and TRBJ2-7; D is unclear. The CDR3 is 13 amino acids. Germline loops: CDR1 SGHTA, CDR2 FQGNSA. The V end was cut by 6 bases, the J end by 2 bases, with 11 bases between. The DNA of the CDR3 is TGTGCCAGCAGTAACGGACCAACCTACGAGCAGTACTTC. It encodes CASSNGPTYEQYF.

The chain combines TRBV19 with TRBJ2-2; 10 bases are shared with TRBD2. This CDR3 is 20 amino acids long. CDR1 and CDR2 (germline): LNHDA, SQIVND (reference sequence). J gave up 0 bases and V 2 bases, and 12 bases lay outside the gene matches. CDR3 sequence reads: CASSIPTFSGGTSNTGELFF. CDR3 DNA: TGTGCCAGTAGTATACCAACGTTTAGCGGGGGGACCTCGAACACCGGGGAGCTGTTTTTT.

The gene calls are TRBV4-1 and TRBJ2-5, with unresolved D. The CDR3 has 14 amino acids. Trimming took 5 bases from V and 4 from J, leaving 14 bases between them. Germline V gene sequence: CDR1 MGHRA, CDR2 YSYEKL. In DNA, the CDR3 is TGCGCCAGCAGCGCTGTAATGGTTCCAGAGACCCAGTACTTC. Translated: CASSAVMVPETQYF.

This sequence joins TRBV5-1 and TRBJ2-2; possibly TRBD1 for D (6 bases). CDR1 and CDR2 from the germline V gene are SGHRS and YFSETQ. V was cut by 5 bases and J by 7 bases, with 18 bases left in between. This CDR3 region has 15 residues. In DNA form, the CDR3 reads TGCGCCAGCAGTCTGGTTGGGACAACGGGCGGGGAGCTGTTTTTT. This encodes CASSLVGTTGGELFF.

The genes are TRBV7-2 and TRBJ2-1, with no clear D. Germline-derived CDR1 and CDR2 are SGHTA and FQGNSA. The CDR3 is 17 residues long. V lost 4 bases and J lost 7, with 23 bases in between. The CDR3 nucleotides are TGTGCCAGCAGCTCCCCCCCGGGCCACCCATTCGGGAATGAGCAGTTCTTC. The encoded protein is CASSSPPGHPFGNEQFF.

V is TRBV4-3 and J is TRBJ2-5; 7 bases are a match to TRBD1. This CDR3 comprises 16 residues. Germline loops: CDR1 LGHNA, CDR2 YSLEER. V lost 0 bases to trimming and J lost 5 bases; unmatched junction nucleotides: 9. The CDR3 sequence: CASSQDIWSRGETQYF. The CDR3 bases are TGCGCCAGCAGCCAAGATATATGGAGCAGGGGGGAGACCCAGTACTTC.

The CDR3 DNA reads TGTGCCAGCTCACCACCTGGTCAGACGTCGGAGACCCAGTACTTC. Translation gives CASSPPGQTSETQYF. The J gene is TRBJ2-5, the V gene TRBV18, with D hard to call. Germline CDR1 reads KGHSH; CDR2 reads LQKENI. V was clipped by 0 bases and J by 5 bases, with 13 bases between them. The CDR3 has 15 residues.

The chain carries TRBV30 and TRBJ1-2; D is perhaps TRBD1 (6 bases). The CDR3 sequence is 13 residues long. The germline V gene has CDR1 GTSNPN and CDR2 SVGIG (reference sequence). V was cut by 5 bases and J by 7 bases, with 17 bases left in between. Written as DNA, the CDR3 is TGTGCCTGGGAACTAGGGGGAAGGGGTGGCTACACCTTC. Its protein is CAWELGGRGGYTF.

This chain's CDR3 is CASSLFRAAEQFF. CDR3 nucleotides: TGTGCCAGCAGTCTTTTCAGGGCGGCTGAGCAGTTCTTC. The chain has TRBV7-8 and TRBJ2-1; TRBD1 is a possible D gene (5 bases). This CDR3 contains 13 residues. V lost 6 bases and J lost 9, with 15 bases in between. Germline V gene sequence: CDR1 SGHVS, CDR2 FQNEAQ. Combining the CDR3 with reference TRBV7-8 and TRBJ2-1 gives the whole variable domain GAGVSQSPRYKVAKRGQDVALRCDPISGHVSLFWYQQALGQGPEFLTYFQNEAQLDKSGLPSDRFFAERPEGSVSTLKIQRTQQEDSAVYLCASSLFRAAEQFFGPGTRLTVL.

In this sample, this clone turned up once. V and J are TRBV10-3 and TRBJ2-1, with D possibly being TRBD2 (6 bases). V lost 2 bases and J lost 6, with 17 bases in between. The CDR3 runs to 16 residues. Germline CDR1 reads ENHRY; CDR2 reads SYGVKD. The CDR3 loop is CAISEPAGPAPNEQFF. In nucleotides, the CDR3 is TGTGCCATCAGTGAGCCTGCGGGGCCTGCCCCCAATGAGCAGTTCTTC.

The chain is built from TRBV10-3 and TRBJ2-2, with D perhaps assigned TRBD1 or TRBD2 (5 bases each). This CDR3 region has 14 residues. V shed 11 bases and J shed 0 bases, with 13 bases lying between them. CDR1 ENHRY and CDR2 SYGVKD come from the germline V gene. The CDR3 coding sequence is TGTGCCGCCGGGACCTGGACGAACACCGGGGAGCTGTTTTTT. This gives the protein CAAGTWTNTGELFF.

This clone has a single count. The chain couples TRBV5-6 to TRBJ2-2; 8 nucleotides align to TRBD2. Germline assignment: CDR1 SGHDT and CDR2 YYEEEE. The CDR3 covers 14 residues. Germline trimming cut 2 bases from V and 7 bases from J; bases unmatched to any gene: 4. The CDR3 DNA sequence: TGTGCCAGCAGCTTAGCGGGGGCTTACGGGGAGCTGTTTTTT. The encoded protein is CASSLAGAYGELFF.

CDR3 coding DNA: TGTGCCATCTATCGGAGCGGGAGTCCCGATACGCAGTATTTT. Translation gives CAIYRSGSPDTQYF. The chain has TRBV6-5 and TRBJ2-3, with 8 bases lining up with TRBD2. This CDR3 has 14 amino acids. CDR1 and CDR2 from the germline V gene are MNHEY and SVGAGI. The junction had 12 bases not matched to a gene; V was cut back by 10 bases and J by 6 bases.

The count of this clone is one. This chain connects TRBV6-5 to TRBJ2-7; D not certain. CDR1 and CDR2 from the germline V gene are MNHEY and SVGAGI. With 6 bases removed from V and 0 bases from J, the gap between germline ends came to 12 bases. This CDR3 has 14 amino acids. This CDR3 reads CASSHLWDSYEQYF. The CDR3 DNA is TGTGCCAGCAGCCATTTGTGGGACTCCTACGAGCAGTACTTC.

The rearrangement joins TRBV2 to TRBJ1-5, with a weak D call TRBD1 (6 bases). The CDR3 is made up of 14 amino acids. Germline CDR1 SNHLY, CDR2 FYNNEI. Trimming removed 6 bases from V and 1 base from J, with 10 bases in between. CDR3 in amino acids: CASRQGLSNQPQHF. CDR3 nucleotides: TGTGCCAGCAGGCAGGGGTTAAGCAATCAGCCCCAGCATTTT.

V and J are TRBV19 and TRBJ2-3, with D possibly being TRBD1 (6 bases). Trimming left V 10 bases short and J 2 bases short, with 16 bases between. CDR1 is LNHDA and CDR2 is SQIVND in the germline V gene (reference sequence). The CDR3 contains 14 residues. The DNA of the CDR3 is TGTGCCACAACCGGGACGGGACACACAGATACGCAGTATTTT. It codes for CATTGTGHTDTQYF.

The chain has TRBV24-1 and TRBJ1-4, with TRBD1 matching over 8 bases. The CDR3 consists of 19 residues. The trim removed 2 bases at V and 0 bases at J, leaving 10 bases unmatched. Germline CDR1 reads KGHDR; CDR2 reads SFDVKD. The CDR3 is CATSDSYRGRGTTNEKLFF. CDR3 in DNA: TGTGCCACCAGTGATTCTTACAGGGGGAGGGGAACAACTAATGAAAAACTGTTTTTT.

The genes are TRBV18 and TRBJ2-7; D call uncertain. The germline V and J ends were trimmed by 3 bases and 0 bases, with 9 bases remaining between them. The CDR3 consists of 14 residues. The germline V gene has CDR1 KGHSH and CDR2 LQKENI. The CDR3 DNA reads as TGTGCCAGCTCACCCTCACAGAGCTCCTACGAGCAGTACTTC. Encoded protein: CASSPSQSSYEQYF.

V gene TRBV30 combines with J gene TRBJ1-5; D call uncertain. This CDR3 contains 13 residues. CDR1 and CDR2 (germline): GTSNPN, SVGIG (reference sequence). Trimming cost V 0 bases and J 4 bases, with 7 bases left between them. As DNA, the CDR3 is TGTGCCTGGAGTGTAAGGTCAAATCAGCCCCAGCATTTT. Its translation: CAWSVRSNQPQHF.

The chain has TRBV5-6 and TRBJ1-3, with unresolved D. The germline CDR1 and CDR2 sequences are SGHDT and YYEEEE. Trimming removed 0 bases at V and 6 bases at J, with 10 bases between. The CDR3 sequence is 14 residues long. The CDR3 DNA reads TGTGCCAGCAGCTTGGGGGAGTGGGAAAACACCATATATTTT. It is translated as CASSLGEWENTIYF. Combining the CDR3 with reference TRBV5-6 and TRBJ1-3 gives the whole variable domain DAGVTQSPTHLIKTRGQQVTLRCSPKSGHDTVSWYQQALGQGPQFIFQYYEEEERQRGNFPDRFSGHQFPNYSSELNVNALLLGDSALYLCASSLGEWENTIYFGEGSWLTVV.

The rearrangement uses TRBV6-5 and TRBJ1-2; no reliable D call. CDR1 and CDR2 from the germline V gene are MNHEY and SVGAGI. The CDR3 is 15 residues long. Trimming stripped 5 bases from V and 1 base from J, with 14 bases between. CDR3 region: CASSPRRGHNYGYTF. CDR3 nucleotides: TGTGCCAGCAGTCCGCGAAGAGGGCATAACTATGGCTACACCTTC.

The chain has TRBV2 and TRBJ2-5, with TRBD2 matching 15 bases. The CDR3 has 19 residues. With V trimmed by 1 base and J by 5 bases, 11 bases remained unmatched. CDR1 SNHLY and CDR2 FYNNEI come from the germline V gene. CDR3 bases: TGTGCCAGCAGTGAAGGGGGGACTAGCGGGGGGACTCCAAGGGAGACCCAGTACTTC. This codes for CASSEGGTSGGTPRETQYF.